The clone carrying this T cell receptor beta chain has a handful of counts. Each donor gave about 9.3 milliliters of peripheral blood. This sample was included in a study of blood T cells in healthy people across ages. The length of the CDR3 is 15 residues. Trimming at V came to 5 bases and at J to 4 bases, leaving 7 bases not matched to a gene. Alongside a J-beta primer mix, a sample-barcoded 5' primer served in a second PCR lasting about 7 to 12 cycles. TCRdb ran MiXCR on the 5' RACE reads and lists one entry per CDR3 protein. The sample consists of around 870,000 distinct CDR3 sequences, more than 25% of them appearing once.

This clonotype originated in a woman aged 80 or older in good health. Sequencing was performed on blood. The rearrangement joins TRBV12-3 or TRBV12-4 to TRBJ2-2; 7 bases map to TRBD1. The CDR3 DNA sequence: TGTGCCAGCAGTCTCGGACAGGAAGGCACCGGGGAGCTGTTTTTT. Amino acids: CASSLGQEGTGELFF.